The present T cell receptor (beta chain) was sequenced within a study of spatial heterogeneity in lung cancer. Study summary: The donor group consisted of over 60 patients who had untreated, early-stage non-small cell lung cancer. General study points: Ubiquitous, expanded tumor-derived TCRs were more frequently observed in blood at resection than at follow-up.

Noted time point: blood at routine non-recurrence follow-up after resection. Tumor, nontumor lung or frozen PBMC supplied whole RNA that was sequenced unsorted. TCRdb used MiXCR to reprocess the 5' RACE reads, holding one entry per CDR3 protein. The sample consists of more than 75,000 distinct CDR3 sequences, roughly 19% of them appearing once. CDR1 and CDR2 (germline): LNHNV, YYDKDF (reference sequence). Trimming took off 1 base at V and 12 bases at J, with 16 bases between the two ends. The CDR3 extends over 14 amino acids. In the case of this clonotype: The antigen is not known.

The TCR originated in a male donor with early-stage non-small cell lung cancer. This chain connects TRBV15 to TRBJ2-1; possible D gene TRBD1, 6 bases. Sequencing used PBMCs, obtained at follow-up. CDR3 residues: CATSRGWDKAGQFF. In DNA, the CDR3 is TGTGCCACCAGCAGAGGGTGGGACAAAGCTGGGCAGTTCTTC.